A single T cell receptor beta chain is shown here with its context. Its antigen remains unidentified. The entry originates in a study of radiation and T cells in renal cell carcinoma. Study findings and constraints: From baseline, blood top tumor clonotypes peaked at 2 weeks post-radiation.

The assay was immunoSEQ multiplex PCR, and TCRdb's table has in-frame clones only and misses some. The table includes around 76,000 clones, 82% detected once. Time point noted: blood 2 weeks post-SBRT. Treatment defined: 15 Gy SBRT to primary tumor, nephrectomy 4 weeks later. This renal cell carcinoma was of the clear cell type. Germline V lookup: CDR1 ENHRY, CDR2 SYGVKD. Unmatched junction bases numbered 2, after V lost 8 bases and J lost 6 bases. The CDR3 sequence is 11 residues long. This chain links TRBV10-3 with TRBJ1-2; TRBD1 aligns across 8 bases. The clonotype comes from a man aged 55 to 70 with renal cell carcinoma. The starting material was blood, obtained from a patient whose treatment included radiotherapy and nephrectomy. CDR3 nucleotides: TGTGCCATCGGACAGGGCGATGGCTACACCTTC. Protein sequence: CAIGQGDGYTF.